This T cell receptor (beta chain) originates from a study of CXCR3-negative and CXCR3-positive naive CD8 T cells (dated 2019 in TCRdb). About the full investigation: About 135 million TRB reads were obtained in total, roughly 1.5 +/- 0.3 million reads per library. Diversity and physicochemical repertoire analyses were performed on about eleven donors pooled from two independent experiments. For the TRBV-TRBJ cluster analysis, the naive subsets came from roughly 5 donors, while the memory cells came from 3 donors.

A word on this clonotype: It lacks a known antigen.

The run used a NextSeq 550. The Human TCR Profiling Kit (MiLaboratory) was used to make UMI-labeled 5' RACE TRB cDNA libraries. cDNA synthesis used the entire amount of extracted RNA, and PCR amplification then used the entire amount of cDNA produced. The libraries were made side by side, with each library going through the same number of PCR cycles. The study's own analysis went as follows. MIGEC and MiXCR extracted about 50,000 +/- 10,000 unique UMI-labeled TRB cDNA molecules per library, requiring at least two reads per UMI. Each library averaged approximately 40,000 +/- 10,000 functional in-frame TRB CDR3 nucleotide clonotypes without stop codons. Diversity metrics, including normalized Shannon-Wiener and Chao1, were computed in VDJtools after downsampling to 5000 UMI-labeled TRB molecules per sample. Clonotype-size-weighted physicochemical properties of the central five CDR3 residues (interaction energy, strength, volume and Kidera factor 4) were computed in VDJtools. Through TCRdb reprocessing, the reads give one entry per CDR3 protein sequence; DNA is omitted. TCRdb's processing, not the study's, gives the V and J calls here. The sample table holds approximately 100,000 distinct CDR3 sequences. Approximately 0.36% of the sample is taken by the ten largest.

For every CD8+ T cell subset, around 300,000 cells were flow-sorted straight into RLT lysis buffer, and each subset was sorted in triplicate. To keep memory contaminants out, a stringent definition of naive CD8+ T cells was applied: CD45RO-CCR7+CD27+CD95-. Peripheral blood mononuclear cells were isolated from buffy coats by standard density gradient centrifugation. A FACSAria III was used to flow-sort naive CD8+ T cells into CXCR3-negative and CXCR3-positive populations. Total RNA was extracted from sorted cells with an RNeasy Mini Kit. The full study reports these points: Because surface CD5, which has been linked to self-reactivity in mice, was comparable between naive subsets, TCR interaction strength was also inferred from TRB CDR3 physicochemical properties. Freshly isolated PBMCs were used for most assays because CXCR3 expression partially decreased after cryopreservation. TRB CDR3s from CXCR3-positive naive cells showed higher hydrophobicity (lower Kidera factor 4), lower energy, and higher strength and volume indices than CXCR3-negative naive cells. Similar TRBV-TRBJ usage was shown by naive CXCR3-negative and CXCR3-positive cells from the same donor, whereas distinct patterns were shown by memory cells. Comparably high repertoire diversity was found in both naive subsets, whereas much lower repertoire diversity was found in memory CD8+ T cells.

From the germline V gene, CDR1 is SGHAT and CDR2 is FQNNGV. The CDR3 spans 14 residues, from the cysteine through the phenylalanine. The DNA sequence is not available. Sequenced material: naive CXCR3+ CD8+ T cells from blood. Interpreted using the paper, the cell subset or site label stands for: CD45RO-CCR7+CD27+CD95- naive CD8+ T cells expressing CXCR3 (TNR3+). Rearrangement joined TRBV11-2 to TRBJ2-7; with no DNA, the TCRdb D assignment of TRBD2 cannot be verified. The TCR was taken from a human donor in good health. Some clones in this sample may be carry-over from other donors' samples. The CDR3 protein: CASSAGLARYEQYF. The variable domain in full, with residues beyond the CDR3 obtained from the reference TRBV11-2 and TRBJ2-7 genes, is EAGVAQSPRYKIIEKRQSVAFWCNPISGHATLYWYQQILGQGPKLLIQFQNNGVVDDSQLPKDRFSAERLKGVDSTLKIQPAKLEDSAVYLCASSAGLARYEQYFGPGTRLTVT.